The rows below give T cell receptor beta chains drawn from one sample of a study of T cells in Graves' hyperthyroidism and ophthalmopathy. TCRdb passed the multiplex PCR reads through MiXCR, listing each CDR3 protein once. Found here are hundreds of thousands of distinct CDR3 sequences, around a sixth of them singletons; the top ten hold roughly an eighth. The specimen was blood. All receptors derive from a woman younger than 30 with Graves' hyperthyroidism. Each CDR3 is given with its conserved first and last residue. Each record gives: CDR3 DNA, CDR3 protein, clone size, V gene, J gene, D gene. A D gene is named only where the DNA matches it firmly. Not all rows give a size; the values are once, few, many and, for expanded clones, a class.

CDR3 DNA: TGCAGTGCTAGCCCGGGACTAGCAGCCACCTACGAGCAGTACTTC
CDR3 protein: CSASPGLAATYEQYF
clone size: few
V gene: TRBV20-1
J gene: TRBJ2-7
D gene: TRBD2

CDR3 DNA: TGTGCCAGCAGCCAACCGCCGGGCATCGAAGCTTTCTTT
CDR3 protein: CASSQPPGIEAFF
clone size: -
V gene: TRBV7-3
J gene: TRBJ1-1
D gene: -

CDR3 DNA: TGTGCCAGCAGTCTTCTCCGGGACAGTAGCACAGATACGCAGTATTTT
CDR3 protein: CASSLLRDSSTDTQYF
clone size: many
V gene: TRBV28
J gene: TRBJ2-3
D gene: TRBD1

CDR3 DNA: TGTGCCAGCAGCTCGAGACAGTCCAAGCAAGAGACCCAGTACTTC
CDR3 protein: CASSSRQSKQETQYF
clone size: few
V gene: TRBV7-9
J gene: TRBJ2-5
D gene: -

CDR3 DNA: TGTGCCAGCAGTACCATTCAGGGTCTGAACACTGAAGCTTTCTTT
CDR3 protein: CASSTIQGLNTEAFF
clone size: many
V gene: TRBV6-2/TRBV6-3
J gene: TRBJ1-1
D gene: -

CDR3 DNA: TGTGCCAGCAGCGTTGAGTTCGGGCGGGGCAGCTCCTACAATGAGCAGTTCTTC
CDR3 protein: CASSVEFGRGSSYNEQFF
clone size: -
V gene: TRBV9
J gene: TRBJ2-1
D gene: -

CDR3 DNA: TGTGCCAGCAGTTATTTCTTGGGTCCGAACACCGGGGAGCTGTTTTTT
CDR3 protein: CASSYFLGPNTGELFF
clone size: -
V gene: TRBV12-3/TRBV12-4
J gene: TRBJ2-2
D gene: -

CDR3 DNA: TGTGCCAGCAGCGCCGGGATTACCTACGAGCAGTACTTC
CDR3 protein: CASSAGITYEQYF
clone size: -
V gene: TRBV5-6
J gene: TRBJ2-7
D gene: -

CDR3 DNA: TGTGCCAGCAGCCGGGCCCCCGGGACAGCGAATGAGCAGTTCTTC
CDR3 protein: CASSRAPGTANEQFF
clone size: -
V gene: TRBV5-8
J gene: TRBJ2-1
D gene: TRBD1

CDR3 DNA: TGTGCCAGCAGTTTTCCGCCTGGCGAGCAGTACTTC
CDR3 protein: CASSFPPGEQYF
clone size: -
V gene: TRBV6-2/TRBV6-3
J gene: TRBJ2-7
D gene: -

CDR3 DNA: TGTGCCAGCACCGGACTAGCGGGTTACAATGAGCAGTTCTTC
CDR3 protein: CASTGLAGYNEQFF
clone size: few
V gene: TRBV2
J gene: TRBJ2-1
D gene: TRBD2

CDR3 DNA: TGCGCCAGCAGCTGGATGGGTGAGACCCAGTACTTC
CDR3 protein: CASSWMGETQYF
clone size: -
V gene: TRBV5-1
J gene: TRBJ2-5
D gene: -

CDR3 DNA: TGTGCCAGCAGTCCCGTGTTGGCGGAAGCTTTCTTT
CDR3 protein: CASSPVLAEAFF
clone size: -
V gene: TRBV6-2/TRBV6-3
J gene: TRBJ1-1
D gene: -

CDR3 DNA: TGTGCCAGCAGCTTTATTGGTTCCGGTGACAATGAGCAGTTCTTC
CDR3 protein: CASSFIGSGDNEQFF
clone size: many
V gene: TRBV7-6
J gene: TRBJ2-1
D gene: -

CDR3 DNA: TGTGCCAGTAGCGCCACCGGGACAGCCTCTGGAAACACCATATATTTT
CDR3 protein: CASSATGTASGNTIYF
clone size: -
V gene: TRBV19
J gene: TRBJ1-3
D gene: TRBD1

CDR3 DNA: TGCAGTGCTGGGGCGGAAGCGTGGACAAAGGAGACCCAGTACTTC
CDR3 protein: CSAGAEAWTKETQYF
clone size: -
V gene: TRBV20-1
J gene: TRBJ2-5
D gene: -

CDR3 DNA: TGTGCCAGCAGCTTGAGGCAATTGAACACTGAAGCTTTCTTT
CDR3 protein: CASSLRQLNTEAFF
clone size: many
V gene: TRBV11-2
J gene: TRBJ1-1
D gene: -

CDR3 DNA: TGTGCCAGCAGCGAGGCTAGCGGGAGAAGTGTGGGTCCCGGGGAGCTGTTTTTT
CDR3 protein: CASSEASGRSVGPGELFF
clone size: -
V gene: TRBV19
J gene: TRBJ2-2
D gene: TRBD2

CDR3 DNA: TGTGCCAGCAGTGCCGACAGGGCTCGAACAGATACGCAGTATTTT
CDR3 protein: CASSADRARTDTQYF
clone size: many
V gene: TRBV2
J gene: TRBJ2-3
D gene: TRBD1

CDR3 DNA: TGTGCCAGCAGTTTCGGGCAGCTACTAAACACCATATATTTT
CDR3 protein: CASSFGQLLNTIYF
clone size: many
V gene: TRBV12-3/TRBV12-4
J gene: TRBJ1-3
D gene: -

CDR3 DNA: TGCAGCGTTGAAGGCGGACTCTGGGCGGAGACCCAGTACTTC
CDR3 protein: CSVEGGLWAETQYF
clone size: -
V gene: TRBV29-1
J gene: TRBJ2-5
D gene: -

CDR3 DNA: TGCGCCAGCAGTGAGGGGAACGCGAACACTGAAGCTTTCTTT
CDR3 protein: CASSEGNANTEAFF
clone size: -
V gene: TRBV10-1
J gene: TRBJ1-1
D gene: -

CDR3 DNA: TGTGCCAGCAAGGAGACGGACTCCTACGAGCAGTACTTC
CDR3 protein: CASKETDSYEQYF
clone size: many
V gene: TRBV2
J gene: TRBJ2-7
D gene: -

CDR3 DNA: TGCGCCAGCAGCCTCTCGACAGACACCTCCTACGAGCAGTACTTC
CDR3 protein: CASSLSTDTSYEQYF
clone size: many
V gene: TRBV5-1
J gene: TRBJ2-7
D gene: -

CDR3 DNA: TGCAGCGTTGAAGACCCCCCGGAGACCCAGTACTTC
CDR3 protein: CSVEDPPETQYF
clone size: -
V gene: TRBV29-1
J gene: TRBJ2-5
D gene: -

CDR3 DNA: TGTGCCAGCAGCTTAAGGGTAATCACGTACGAGCAGTACTTC
CDR3 protein: CASSLRVITYEQYF
clone size: many
V gene: TRBV7-8
J gene: TRBJ2-7
D gene: -

CDR3 DNA: TGCAGTGCTCCCGCCCCTAGCGCCGACTACAATGAGCAGTTCTTC
CDR3 protein: CSAPAPSADYNEQFF
clone size: many
V gene: TRBV20-1
J gene: TRBJ2-1
D gene: -

CDR3 DNA: TGTGCCAGCACACCACATCAGGTCCTCACAGATACGCAGTATTTT
CDR3 protein: CASTPHQVLTDTQYF
clone size: -
V gene: TRBV4-2
J gene: TRBJ2-3
D gene: -

CDR3 DNA: TGTGCCAGCAGCTTATCGTTAGGTATAGCCAAAAACATTCAGTACTTC
CDR3 protein: CASSLSLGIAKNIQYF
clone size: many
V gene: TRBV13
J gene: TRBJ2-4
D gene: -

CDR3 DNA: TGCGCCAGCAGAGGCGCTGGAGGGGAGAACACCGGGGAGCTGTTTTTT
CDR3 protein: CASRGAGGENTGELFF
clone size: -
V gene: TRBV5-1
J gene: TRBJ2-2
D gene: -

CDR3 DNA: TGCAGTGCTATCCGGGGCGGGGGGTCCACAGATACGCAGTATTTT
CDR3 protein: CSAIRGGGSTDTQYF
clone size: many
V gene: TRBV20-1
J gene: TRBJ2-3
D gene: TRBD2

CDR3 DNA: TGTGCCAGCAGATTAACCGAAGGGCGGGAGACCCAGTACTTC
CDR3 protein: CASRLTEGRETQYF
clone size: -
V gene: TRBV12-3/TRBV12-4
J gene: TRBJ2-5
D gene: -

CDR3 DNA: TGTGCCAGCAGCCAAGAATCCCGAGGACTAGCGGGAGTAGATACGCAGTATTTT
CDR3 protein: CASSQESRGLAGVDTQYF
clone size: many
V gene: TRBV3-1
J gene: TRBJ2-3
D gene: TRBD2

CDR3 DNA: TGTGCCAGCAGCTTTCTTAGCATAAAAGCCTACGAGCAGTACTTC
CDR3 protein: CASSFLSIKAYEQYF
clone size: -
V gene: TRBV5-6
J gene: TRBJ2-7
D gene: -

CDR3 DNA: TGTGCCAGCAGTTTTGGGAACGGCCCAGCCCAGCATTTT
CDR3 protein: CASSFGNGPAQHF
clone size: few
V gene: TRBV12-3/TRBV12-4
J gene: TRBJ1-5
D gene: -

CDR3 DNA: TGTGCCAGCAGCTTAGCGGACAGGGGGTCCTACGAGCAGTACTTC
CDR3 protein: CASSLADRGSYEQYF
clone size: few
V gene: TRBV7-6
J gene: TRBJ2-7
D gene: TRBD1

CDR3 DNA: TGTGCCAGCAGTCCACAGGGAAAGTCCGGAAACACCATATATTTT
CDR3 protein: CASSPQGKSGNTIYF
clone size: few
V gene: TRBV27
J gene: TRBJ1-3
D gene: -

CDR3 DNA: TGTGCCAGCAGTTTCACAACTCAGGGACACTATGGCTACACCTTC
CDR3 protein: CASSFTTQGHYGYTF
clone size: many
V gene: TRBV27
J gene: TRBJ1-2
D gene: -

CDR3 DNA: TGTGCCAGTAGTATTCAAGACAGTTCCTACGAGCAGTACTTC
CDR3 protein: CASSIQDSSYEQYF
clone size: -
V gene: TRBV19
J gene: TRBJ2-7
D gene: -

CDR3 DNA: TGTGCCAGCTCACTTCAGGCAGGGGCCCTGAACACTGAAGCTTTCTTT
CDR3 protein: CASSLQAGALNTEAFF
clone size: many
V gene: TRBV18
J gene: TRBJ1-1
D gene: -

CDR3 DNA: TGTGCCAGCAGCCGATTGGACGCCTACGAGCAGTACTTC
CDR3 protein: CASSRLDAYEQYF
clone size: few
V gene: TRBV6-1
J gene: TRBJ2-7
D gene: -

CDR3 DNA: TGTGCCAGCAGCGTAGGTTTAGAAGATACGCAGTATTTT
CDR3 protein: CASSVGLEDTQYF
clone size: -
V gene: TRBV9
J gene: TRBJ2-3
D gene: -

CDR3 DNA: TGTGCCAGCAGCCTAATACTCGGGGCCAACGTCCTGACTTTC
CDR3 protein: CASSLILGANVLTF
clone size: many
V gene: TRBV7-2
J gene: TRBJ2-6
D gene: -

CDR3 DNA: TGCGCCAGCAGCTACTATGGGGGGCGCGAGGTTGAAAAACTGTTTTTT
CDR3 protein: CASSYYGGREVEKLFF
clone size: few
V gene: TRBV4-1
J gene: TRBJ1-4
D gene: -

CDR3 DNA: TGTGCCAGCCTAAGATTCAGACTCCTTCAAGAGACCCAGTACTTC
CDR3 protein: CASLRFRLLQETQYF
clone size: -
V gene: TRBV2
J gene: TRBJ2-5
D gene: -

CDR3 DNA: TGCAGTGCCGAAGTTCAGGGGGAGGGAAGCACAGATACGCAGTATTTT
CDR3 protein: CSAEVQGEGSTDTQYF
clone size: few
V gene: TRBV20-1
J gene: TRBJ2-3
D gene: -

CDR3 DNA: TGTGCCAGCAGTGAATATGGTTCAGGGCAAGAGACCCAGTACTTC
CDR3 protein: CASSEYGSGQETQYF
clone size: few
V gene: TRBV25-1
J gene: TRBJ2-5
D gene: -

CDR3 DNA: TGTGCCAGCAGCGTCGGTGTTAGAGAAAAACTGTTTTTT
CDR3 protein: CASSVGVREKLFF
clone size: -
V gene: TRBV9
J gene: TRBJ1-4
D gene: -

CDR3 DNA: TGTGCCAGCAGCTTACAAGGGATTGGCTACACCTTC
CDR3 protein: CASSLQGIGYTF
clone size: few
V gene: TRBV5-6
J gene: TRBJ1-2
D gene: -

CDR3 DNA: TGTGCCAGCAGTTTGCCGTGGACTGTTAATGAAAAACTGTTTTTT
CDR3 protein: CASSLPWTVNEKLFF
clone size: many
V gene: TRBV28
J gene: TRBJ1-4
D gene: -